The 32 T cell receptor beta chains below were found in one sample sequenced in a study of read filtering for tumor transcriptome and immune sequencing (dated by TCRdb to the early 2020s). The sample was run on an Illumina HiSeq 4000. TCR libraries were built from about 400 ng RNA with the Immunoverse kit, using molecular barcoded adaptors covering alpha/delta and beta/gamma chains. TCRdb's own reprocessing of the public reads used fastp at Q25 and MiXCR and kept productive beta chains. Rows with one shared CDR3 protein collapse into an entry with the most common genes and DNA. This sample has around 30,000 distinct CDR3 sequences in its table, and under 20% of those were observed once. The ten largest clones capture more than 15% of the sample. The sequenced material came from a population of CD138-negative cells sorted from bone marrow. Per the publication, the cell subset or site label means: bone marrow mononuclear cells depleted of CD138+ plasma/myeloma cells by negative magnetic selection. Receptors were obtained from a donor at least 40 years old with multiple myeloma.

This clonotype rates as medium-sized. The rearrangement uses TRBV7-2 and TRBJ1-1; 9 positions agree with TRBD1. CDR1 is SGHTA, CDR2 FQGNSA, per germline. The CDR3 consists of 17 residues. V was pared by 6 bases and J by 0 bases, with 11 bases of the junction left unmatched. The CDR3 is CASSSGPGQGMNTEAFF. In DNA form, the CDR3 reads TGTGCCAGCAGTTCCGGGCCGGGACAGGGCATGAACACTGAAGCTTTCTTT.

Ten or more counts support this clonotype. The chain uses TRBV29-1 and TRBJ2-7, with 10 bases that match TRBD1. Germline V CDR1 and CDR2: SQVTM, ANQGSEA. Losses at the gene ends were 2 bases for V and 3 bases for J; bases not matched to a gene: 1. The CDR3 has 13 residues. The DNA of the CDR3 is TGCAGCGTTGAACGGACAGGGGGCTACGAGCAGTACTTC. Protein sequence: CSVERTGGYEQYF.

This clonotype came up a few times. V is TRBV29-1 and J is TRBJ2-5; 7 nucleotides line up with TRBD2. CDR3 length: 13 residues. Germline V gene sequence: CDR1 SQVTM, CDR2 ANQGSEA. The J segment lost 9 bases and the V segment lost 2 bases, leaving 9 bases of the junction unmatched. CDR3 sequence: CSVEIQLRGAQYF. Here the CDR3 DNA reads TGCAGCGTTGAAATACAACTCCGGGGGGCCCAGTACTTC.

This clonotype is deemed medium-sized. The chain carries TRBV14 and TRBJ2-3; tentatively, D is TRBD2 (6 bases). V was shortened by 0 bases and J by 0 bases, with 13 bases between the two germline ends. The CDR3 totals 17 residues. Germline CDR1 SGHDN, CDR2 FVKESK. The CDR3 nucleotides are TGTGCCAGCAGCCAAGATATCGGAGGGACTAGCACAGATACGCAGTATTTT. Protein product: CASSQDIGGTSTDTQYF.

This clonotype showed up many times. The rearrangement uses TRBV12-3 or TRBV12-4 and TRBJ2-1; unclear D gene. Trimming removed 4 bases at V and 7 bases at J, with 5 bases between. This CDR3 has 11 amino acids. The CDR3 loop is CASSWVNEQFF. Here the CDR3 DNA reads TGTGCCAGCAGTTGGGTTAATGAGCAGTTCTTC.

This clonotype appeared many times. One end of the junction varies from germline; a read error may be responsible. This chain connects TRBV24-1 to TRBJ2-6, with D possibly matching TRBD1 (5 bases). The germline gives CDR1 KGHDR, CDR2 SFDVKD. This CDR3 contains 17 residues. The CDR3 bases are TGTGCCACCAGTGTAGGCAATCCCTACTCTGGGGCCGACGTCCTGACTTTC. Its translation is CATSVGNPYSGADVLTF.

This clonotype was seen a handful of times. A read error may explain this, as a much larger clone is one base away. The chain is built from TRBV29-1 and TRBJ2-7; no firm D call. CDR3 length: 13 residues. V was clipped by 6 bases and J by 6 bases, with 18 bases between them. Germline lookup yields CDR1 SQVTM and CDR2 ANQGSEA. Here the CDR3 DNA reads TGCAGCGTCAAACCCCCGGAGTACATCGAGCAGTACTTC. Translated, it gives CSVKPPEYIEQYF.

This clonotype was recorded many times. V is TRBV6-5 and J is TRBJ2-5; weak D call: TRBD1 (6 bases). Germline loops: CDR1 MNHEY, CDR2 SVGAGI. V was pared by 0 bases and J by 3 bases, with 11 bases between. The CDR3 runs 15 residues. DNA for the CDR3: TGTGCCAGCAGTTACTCTGCCTGGACAGAAGAGACCCAGTACTTC. Translation: CASSYSAWTEETQYF.

The table lists this clonotype with many counts. The chain combines TRBV19 with TRBJ2-5, with unresolved D. This CDR3 has 14 residues. Germline V gives CDR1 LNHDA, CDR2 SQIVND (reference sequence). V lost 3 bases, J lost 2 bases, and 10 bases lay in between. The CDR3 sequence: CASSMYGAQETQYF. The CDR3 coding sequence is TGTGCCAGTAGTATGTACGGAGCACAAGAGACCCAGTACTTC.

This chain joins TRBV4-1 and TRBJ2-3, with D hard to call. The V gene lost 5 bases and the J gene lost 5 bases, with 11 bases spanning the gap. The CDR3 runs 13 residues. From germline, CDR1 is MGHRA and CDR2 YSYEKL. CDR3 sequence (DNA): TGCGCCAGCAGCTCCCGTCGGGTAGATACGCAGTATTTT. Amino acid sequence: CASSSRRVDTQYF.

Of note for this clonotype: The junction departs from the called germline gene at one end, perhaps through a read error. V usage is TRBV11-2 and J usage is TRBJ2-7; D ambiguous. The germline gives CDR1 SGHAT, CDR2 FQNNGV. The CDR3 length is 14 residues. The CDR3 sequence: CSSSLSQRTYEQYF. The CDR3 coding sequence is TGTTCCAGCAGCCTCTCTCAGCGAACCTACGAGCAGTACTTC.

This clonotype was observed many times. The gene calls are TRBV5-1 and TRBJ2-2; D tentatively reads TRBD1 or TRBD2 (5 bases each). Trimming removed 1 base at V and 1 base at J, with 11 bases between. Germline CDR1 and CDR2: SGHRS and YFSETQ. This CDR3 region has 16 residues. As DNA, the CDR3 is TGCGCCAGCAGCTTGAGGGACGGAAGGAACACCGGGGAGCTGTTTTTT. Its protein is CASSLRDGRNTGELFF. The full variable domain, with the rest looked up from reference TRBV5-1 and TRBJ2-2, is KAGVTQTPRYLIKTRGQQVTLSCSPISGHRSVSWYQQTPGQGLQFLFEYFSETQRNKGNFPGRFSGRQFSNSRSEMNVSTLELGDSALYLCASSLRDGRNTGELFFGEGSRLTVL.

Ten or more counts support this clonotype. The genes are TRBV5-1 and TRBJ2-7, with 12 bases fitting TRBD1. The CDR3 sequence is 19 residues long. With 0 bases clipped from V and 3 bases from J, the junction kept 13 bases outside the gene matches. In germline, CDR1 is SGHRS, CDR2 YFSETQ. The CDR3 region has the DNA TGCGCCAGCAGCTTGGGATACCGGGACAGGGGGCTCCGGTACTACGAGCAGTACTTC. Protein product: CASSLGYRDRGLRYYEQYF. The whole variable domain, filled in from reference TRBV5-1 and TRBJ2-7, reads KAGVTQTPRYLIKTRGQQVTLSCSPISGHRSVSWYQQTPGQGLQFLFEYFSETQRNKGNFPGRFSGRQFSNSRSEMNVSTLELGDSALYLCASSLGYRDRGLRYYEQYFGPGTRLTVT.

The V and J genes are TRBV29-1 and TRBJ2-3; the match to TRBD2 covers 9 bases. From germline, CDR1 is SQVTM and CDR2 ANQGSEA. The CDR3 sequence is 17 residues long. J was trimmed by 2 bases and V by 3 bases; bases with no gene match: 12. The chain's CDR3 is CSVDGTSKGALTDTQYF. CDR3 sequence (DNA): TGCAGCGTTGACGGGACTAGCAAAGGGGCCCTCACAGATACGCAGTATTTT.

By sample share, this clonotype is medium-sized. This chain joins TRBV5-5 and TRBJ2-1; 8 bases agree with TRBD2. Germline CDR1 and CDR2: SGHKS and YYEKEE (reference sequence). CDR3 length equals 15 residues. After removal of 1 base from V and 5 bases from J, the junction contained 5 bases not matched to a gene. CDR3 sequence: CASSLSPGGHNEQFF. CDR3 DNA: TGTGCCAGCAGCTTGTCACCGGGAGGGCACAATGAGCAGTTCTTC. The full variable domain, its missing parts supplied by reference TRBV5-5 and TRBJ2-1, is DAGVTQSPTHLIKTRGQQVTLRCSPISGHKSVSWYQQVLGQGPQFIFQYYEKEERGRGNFPDRFSARQFPNYSSELNVNALLLGDSALYLCASSLSPGGHNEQFFGPGTRLTVL.

This clonotype was seen repeatedly, ten times or more. The chain uses TRBV5-6 and TRBJ1-5; D unresolved. Trimming left V 0 bases short and J 7 bases short, with 8 bases between. Germline CDR1 and CDR2: SGHDT and YYEEEE. The CDR3 covers 13 residues. The CDR3 bases are TGTGCCAGCAGCTTGGGGAGGAACCAGCCCCAGCATTTT. Its translation is CASSLGRNQPQHF.

This clonotype was counted between two and nine times. This chain uses TRBV6-5 with TRBJ2-7; 7 positions match TRBD1. Germline V lookup: CDR1 MNHEY, CDR2 SVGAGI. V shed 5 bases, J shed 4 bases, and the junction held 5 bases outside the gene matches. This CDR3 has 13 residues. CDR3 sequence: CASSEYRGYEQYF. The CDR3 nucleotides read TGTGCCAGCAGTGAATACAGGGGTTACGAGCAGTACTTC.

At least ten counts were recorded for this clonotype. The gene calls are TRBV7-8 and TRBJ2-3; no firm D call. The CDR3 has 15 residues. Trimming shortened V by 5 bases and J by 6 bases, and 18 bases separated the two germline ends. Germline V gene sequence: CDR1 SGHVS, CDR2 FQNEAQ. The DNA of the CDR3 is TGTGCCAGCAGCCTAGGCGGTTCCCGAGCCGATACGCAGTATTTT. Protein sequence: CASSLGGSRADTQYF.

At least ten counts were recorded for this clonotype. J is TRBJ1-5 and V is TRBV6-1; possibly TRBD1 for D (5 bases). This CDR3 comprises 17 residues. The germline V and J ends were trimmed by 2 bases and 0 bases, with 14 bases remaining between them. Germline CDR1 is MNHNS and CDR2 is SASEGT. The CDR3: CASSERMGRYSNQPQHF. CDR3 bases: TGTGCCAGCAGTGAACGAATGGGACGATATAGCAATCAGCCCCAGCATTTT.

In this sample, this clonotype turned up a few times. The chain recombines TRBV10-3 with TRBJ1-3; TRBD1 might be the D (5 bases). The CDR3 is 14 residues long. From germline, CDR1 is ENHRY and CDR2 SYGVKD. V lost 5 bases, J lost 2 bases, and 10 bases lay in between. The CDR3 DNA follows: TGTGCCATCAGTCCCAGGGTTCCTGGAAACACCATATATTTT. Translating it yields CAISPRVPGNTIYF.

This clonotype appeared many times. The V and J genes are TRBV7-8 and TRBJ2-3, with D perhaps being TRBD1 or TRBD2 (6 bases each). The CDR3 is made up of 18 amino acids. Germline CDR1 SGHVS, CDR2 FQNEAQ. Trimming took off 1 base at V and 2 bases at J, with 19 bases between the two ends. CDR3 bases: TGTGCCAGCAGCTTAGATGGAGTTGGGGGGCCCCCCACAGATACGCAGTATTTT. Translation gives CASSLDGVGGPPTDTQYF.

The V gene is TRBV19, the J gene TRBJ1-5; D may be TRBD1 (6 bases). Germline-derived CDR1 and CDR2 are LNHDA and SQIVND (reference sequence). Trimming removed 5 bases at V and 0 bases at J, with 14 bases between. This CDR3 has 16 amino acids. CDR3 sequence (DNA): TGTGCCAGTAGTCACAGGGCGAAATATAGCAATCAGCCCCAGCATTTT. Translating it yields CASSHRAKYSNQPQHF.

This clonotype was seen many times. The CDR3 DNA sequence: TGTGCCACCAGTGATTTCCGGGGGTCCTACAATGAGCAGTTCTTC. This encodes CATSDFRGSYNEQFF. V gene TRBV24-1 combines with J gene TRBJ2-1; possibly TRBD2 for D (6 bases). The CDR3 runs to 15 residues. Germline-derived CDR1 and CDR2 are KGHDR and SFDVKD. V gave up 1 base and J gave up 1 base, with 7 bases separating them.

This clonotype was detected a few times. The rearrangement joins TRBV7-3 to TRBJ2-1, with a tentative D call TRBD2 (7 bases). The V gene lost 5 bases and the J gene lost 5 bases, with 13 bases spanning the gap. Germline V gene data show CDR1 as SGHTA and CDR2 as FQGTGA. The length of the CDR3 is 14 residues. CDR3 protein: CASSPGGANNEQFF. The CDR3 coding sequence is TGTGCCAGCAGCCCTGGGGGGGCAAACAATGAGCAGTTCTTC.

This clonotype was observed many times. The V gene is TRBV14, the J gene TRBJ2-7, with a possible D match to TRBD2 (5 bases). The germline V gene has CDR1 SGHDN and CDR2 FVKESK. This CDR3 has 15 amino acids. V was shortened by 0 bases and J by 7 bases, with 16 bases between the two germline ends. In DNA form, the CDR3 reads TGTGCCAGCAGCCAAGATCGGGAACGGGCCGGGGAGCAGTACTTC. Translation gives CASSQDRERAGEQYF.

This clonotype was recorded many times. This chain uses TRBV12-3 or TRBV12-4 with TRBJ2-1; maybe TRBD1 (6 bases). The CDR3 runs to 16 residues. With 5 bases removed from V and 4 bases from J, the gap between germline ends came to 18 bases. The CDR3 sequence is CASSRLRGLLYNEQFF. The CDR3 nucleotides are TGTGCCAGCAGTCGTCTCAGGGGTCTTCTTTACAATGAGCAGTTCTTC.

By share, this clonotype ranks as medium-sized. V gene TRBV2 combines with J gene TRBJ2-1, with TRBD2 identical over 12 bases. Per the germline V gene, CDR1 is SNHLY and CDR2 is FYNNEI. The CDR3 is 16 amino acids. After removal of 5 bases from V and 10 bases from J, the junction contained 12 bases not matched to a gene. CDR3 residues: CASSSYGLAGTSEQFF. CDR3 DNA sequence: TGTGCCAGCAGTTCATATGGACTAGCGGGAACCTCCGAGCAGTTCTTC.

This clonotype was picked up many times. V and J are TRBV19 and TRBJ2-2; 9 positions match TRBD2. The J segment lost 4 bases and the V segment lost 5 bases, leaving 14 bases of the junction unmatched. The germline V gene has CDR1 LNHDA and CDR2 SQIVND (reference sequence). This CDR3 is 18 amino acids long. CDR3 residues: CASSWRLFAGGSTGELFF. CDR3 nucleotides: TGTGCCAGTAGTTGGCGTCTATTCGCGGGAGGGAGCACCGGGGAGCTGTTTTTT. The whole variable domain, remainder taken from reference TRBV19 and TRBJ2-2, is DGGITQSPKYLFRKEGQNVTLSCEQNLNHDAMYWYRQDPGQGLRLIYYSQIVNDFQKGDIAEGYSVSREKKESFPLTVTSAQKNPTAFYLCASSWRLFAGGSTGELFFGEGSRLTVL.

The table lists this clonotype with many counts. The genes are TRBV28 and TRBJ2-5; 8 positions agree with TRBD1. CDR3 length equals 15 residues. After removal of 7 bases from V and 4 bases from J, the junction contained 11 bases not matched to a gene. The germline gives CDR1 MDHEN, CDR2 SYDVKM. DNA of the CDR3: TGTGCCAGCACTCCTGGGGACAGGAACCGAGAGACCCAGTACTTC. Protein: CASTPGDRNRETQYF.

There are a few counts of this clonotype. The chain uses TRBV7-2 and TRBJ2-5; 10 bases align to TRBD2. Germline-derived CDR1 and CDR2 are SGHTA and FQGNSA. The CDR3 loop spans 22 amino acids. Trimming removed 4 bases from V and 5 bases from J; junction bases left unmatched: 28. CDR3 protein: CASSSTPPLVELAGTEGETQYF. In DNA, the CDR3 is TGTGCCAGCAGCTCCACCCCCCCCTTGGTTGAACTAGCGGGGACCGAGGGGGAGACCCAGTACTTC. The full variable domain, its missing parts supplied by reference TRBV7-2 and TRBJ2-5, is GAGVSQSPSNKVTEKGKDVELRCDPISGHTALYWYRQSLGQGLEFLIYFQGNSAPDKSGLPSDRFSAERTGGSVSTLTIQRTQQEDSAVYLCASSSTPPLVELAGTEGETQYFGPGTRLLVL.

The J gene is TRBJ1-2, the V gene TRBV27; D not certain. CDR1 and CDR2 from the germline V gene are MNHEY and SMNVEV (reference sequence). The CDR3 runs to 12 residues. Trimming removed 5 bases at V and 8 bases at J, with 12 bases between. This CDR3 reads CASSPNARGYTF. CDR3 in DNA: TGTGCCAGCAGTCCTAATGCGCGAGGCTACACCTTC.

This clonotype was observed many times. The chain couples TRBV5-1 to TRBJ2-3; D gene ambiguous. The V gene lost 3 bases and the J gene lost 10 bases, with 18 bases spanning the gap. Per the germline V gene, CDR1 is SGHRS and CDR2 is YFSETQ. CDR3 length equals 14 residues. The DNA for the CDR3 is TGCGCCAGCAGCTATTCGGCCTCCCAACGGGCGCAGTATTTT. Translated, it gives CASSYSASQRAQYF.